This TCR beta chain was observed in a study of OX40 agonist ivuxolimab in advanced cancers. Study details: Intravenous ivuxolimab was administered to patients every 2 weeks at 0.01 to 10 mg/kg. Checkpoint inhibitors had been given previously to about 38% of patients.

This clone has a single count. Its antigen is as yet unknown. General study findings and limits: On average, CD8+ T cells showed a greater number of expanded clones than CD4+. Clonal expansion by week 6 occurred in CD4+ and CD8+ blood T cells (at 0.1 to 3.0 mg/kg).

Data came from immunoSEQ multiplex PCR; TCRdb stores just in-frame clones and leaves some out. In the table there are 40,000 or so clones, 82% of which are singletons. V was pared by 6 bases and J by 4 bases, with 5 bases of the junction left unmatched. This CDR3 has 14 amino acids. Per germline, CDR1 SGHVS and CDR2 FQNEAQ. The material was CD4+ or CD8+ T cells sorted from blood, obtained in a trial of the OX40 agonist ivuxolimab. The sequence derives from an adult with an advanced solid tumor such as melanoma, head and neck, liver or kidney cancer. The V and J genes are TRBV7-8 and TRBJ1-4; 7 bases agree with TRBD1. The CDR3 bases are TGTGCCAGCAGGGGGGGGACAGTTAATGAAAAACTGTTTTTT. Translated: CASRGGTVNEKLFF.